This section outlines one TCR beta chain sequence together with its context. What it binds is not known. The data were taken from a study of CXCR3-negative and CXCR3-positive naive CD8 T cells. The study, taken as a whole, reports: Against CXCR3-negative naive cells, CXCR3-positive naive cells showed more hydrophobic TRB CDR3s. Surface CD5 matched across naive subsets, and TRB CDR3 properties served to infer TCR strength.

All TRB cDNA libraries came from 5' RACE performed with UMI labels. Using the 5' RACE reads, TCRdb records one entry per CDR3 protein without DNA. The sample totals more than 50,000 distinct CDR3 sequences; its top ten clones hold around 0.4%. The CDR3 has 15 residues. The germline V gene has CDR1 KGHSH and CDR2 LQKENI. The sequence came from a human donor in good health. Some clones in this sample may be carry-over from other donors' samples. The rearrangement links TRBV18 to TRBJ2-7; TCRdb reports TRBD1, a call that lacks DNA to check it against. Sequenced input: naive CXCR3- CD8+ T cells from blood. Described subset: CD45RO-CCR7+CD27+CD95- naive CD8+ T cells lacking CXCR3 (TNR3-). The CDR3 loop reads CASSNKGQYPYEQYF.